The 28 T cell receptor beta chains presented below share a single source sample, sequenced in a study of T cells in narcolepsy. Method: immunoSEQ multiplex PCR; TCRdb's copy keeps in-frame clones and lacks some. The sample includes tens of thousands of clones, roughly 84% of them seen just once. Sequencing was done on a sample of CD45RA- memory CD4+ T cells from PBMCs. These receptors all come from a human donor with narcolepsy.

In its sample, this clone was seen once. The chain joins TRBV18 to TRBJ1-2; no firm D call. Germline CDR1 is KGHSH and CDR2 is LQKENI. The length of the CDR3 is 15 residues. V shed 3 bases and J shed 5 bases, with 16 bases lying between them. DNA of the CDR3: TGTGCCAGCTCACCCGACACATTACGGGCTTATGGCTACACCTTC. This encodes CASSPDTLRAYGYTF.

This rearrangement joins TRBV7-2 to TRBJ1-1; D gene unclear. Germline loops: CDR1 SGHTA, CDR2 FQGNSA. The V end was cut by 3 bases, the J end by 3 bases, with 5 bases between. The CDR3 length is 12 residues. The CDR3 reads CASSFGDTEAFF. The CDR3 DNA sequence: TGTGCCAGCAGCTTTGGGGACACTGAAGCTTTCTTT.

This chain connects TRBV7-9 to TRBJ1-5, with D possibly TRBD1 on 5 matching bases. Between the trimmed V and J ends, which lost 7 bases and 6 bases, there was a span of 13 bases. The CDR3 sequence is 13 residues long. Germline-derived CDR1 and CDR2 are SEHNR and FQNEAQ (reference sequence). The CDR3 region has the DNA TGTGCCAGCACCCCGGGGGTGGGTCAGCCCCAGCATTTT. It yields the protein CASTPGVGQPQHF. The full variable domain, with the rest looked up from reference TRBV7-9 and TRBJ1-5, is DTGVSQNPRHKITKRGQNVTFRCDPISEHNRLYWYRQTLGQGPEFLTYFQNEAQLEKSRLLSDRFSAERPKGSFSTLEIQRTEQGDSAMYLCASTPGVGQPQHFGDGTRLSIL.

The chain links TRBV28 to TRBJ1-2; D unresolved. Germline V lookup: CDR1 MDHEN, CDR2 SYDVKM. The CDR3 contains 12 residues. Trimming stripped 4 bases from V and 6 bases from J, with 9 bases between. The CDR3 region is CASSSYTDGYTF. CDR3 nucleotides: TGTGCCAGCAGTTCCTACACGGATGGCTACACCTTC.

The genes are TRBV6-5 and TRBJ1-1; D unresolved. The length of the CDR3 is 14 residues. CDR1 is MNHEY, CDR2 SVGAGI, per germline. V shed 1 base and J shed 8 bases, with 14 bases lying between them. The CDR3 DNA sequence: TGTGCCAGCAGTTACTTGGGCAGGCCTACCGAAGCTTTCTTT. Amino acids: CASSYLGRPTEAFF.

V usage is TRBV29-1 and J usage is TRBJ2-6; D remains ambiguous. Trimming shortened V by 7 bases and J by 2 bases, and 6 bases separated the two germline ends. CDR1 and CDR2 from the germline V gene are SQVTM and ANQGSEA. The CDR3 is made up of 12 amino acids. The CDR3 loop is CSAQAGANVLTF. For the CDR3, the DNA is TGCAGCGCCCAGGCTGGGGCCAACGTCCTGACTTTC. The entire variable domain, with the rest obtained from reference TRBV29-1 and TRBJ2-6, is as follows: SAVISQKPSRDICQRGTSLTIQCQVDSQVTMMFWYRQQPGQSLTLIATANQGSEATYESGFVIDKFPISRPNLTFSTLTVSNMSPEDSSIYLCSAQAGANVLTFGAGSRLTVL.

This clone came up once. CDR3 bases: TGTGCCATCATGGCGGATCGCACAGATACGCAGTATTTT. Its protein is CAIMADRTDTQYF. The chain couples TRBV10-3 to TRBJ2-3; the D is unclear. The CDR3 is made up of 13 amino acids. Germline V gene lookup returns CDR1 ENHRY and CDR2 SYGVKD. Trimming stripped 7 bases from V and 1 base from J, with 9 bases between.

This clone occurred once. The rearrangement uses TRBV5-5 and TRBJ1-5; D gene ambiguous. Looked up from germline, CDR1 is SGHKS and CDR2 is YYEKEE (reference sequence). V lost 4 bases and J lost 6, with 14 bases in between. This CDR3 contains 14 residues. CDR3 residues: CASSVDPNPQPQHF. The CDR3 bases are TGTGCCAGCAGCGTCGACCCAAACCCTCAGCCCCAGCATTTT. Using reference TRBV5-5 and TRBJ1-5 for the parts outside the CDR3, the full variable domain is DAGVTQSPTHLIKTRGQQVTLRCSPISGHKSVSWYQQVLGQGPQFIFQYYEKEERGRGNFPDRFSARQFPNYSSELNVNALLLGDSALYLCASSVDPNPQPQHFGDGTRLSIL.

The chain combines TRBV30 with TRBJ1-3, with a tentative D call TRBD1 (6 bases). This CDR3 region has 12 residues. V was trimmed by 5 bases and J by 4 bases, leaving 9 bases between them. Germline V lookup: CDR1 GTSNPN, CDR2 SVGIG (reference sequence). The CDR3 DNA follows: TGTGCCTGGGCCGGACAGGGAAACACCATATATTTT. Its translation is CAWAGQGNTIYF.

The rearrangement links TRBV19 to TRBJ1-2; D ambiguous. Trimming shortened V by 3 bases and J by 8 bases, and 16 bases separated the two germline ends. The CDR3 has 14 residues. The germline V gene has CDR1 LNHDA and CDR2 SQIVND (reference sequence). In DNA form, the CDR3 reads TGTGCCAGTAGTATCCCAGGACTCCGGTCCGGCTACACCTTC. Translated: CASSIPGLRSGYTF.

This clone came up once. The J gene is TRBJ1-2, the V gene TRBV4-2; 7 positions match TRBD1. Germline V gives CDR1 LGHNA, CDR2 YNFKEQ. The CDR3 is made up of 15 amino acids. V lost 0 bases and J lost 5; bases outside the gene matches: 6. The CDR3 DNA reads TGTGCCAGCAGCCAAGAAAAACAGGGGATATATGGCTACACCTTC. Amino acids: CASSQEKQGIYGYTF.

The gene calls are TRBV7-8 and TRBJ1-1; 7 bases are shared with TRBD1. There are 15 residues in the CDR3. CDR1 is SGHVS and CDR2 is FQNEAQ in the germline V gene. V gave up 6 bases and J gave up 2 bases; unmatched junction bases: 9. In nucleotides, the CDR3 is TGTGCCAGCAGAAAGCAGGGGGAGGGTAACACTGAAGCTTTCTTT. As protein: CASRKQGEGNTEAFF.

The chain links TRBV30 to TRBJ2-2; the D is unclear. Trimming took 3 bases from V and 0 from J, leaving 5 bases between them. CDR1 is GTSNPN, CDR2 SVGIG, per germline (reference sequence). CDR3 size: 13 residues. The CDR3 nucleotides read TGTGCCTGGAGGTCTACGAACACCGGGGAGCTGTTTTTT. Its translation is CAWRSTNTGELFF.

The chain recombines TRBV19 with TRBJ1-1, with TRBD1 matching 10 bases. V shed 5 bases and J 5 bases; nucleotides not matched to a gene: 8. Germline V gives CDR1 LNHDA, CDR2 SQIVND (reference sequence). The length of the CDR3 is 15 residues. CDR3 sequence reads: CASSGPGQGPTEAFF. DNA for the CDR3: TGTGCCAGTAGTGGCCCGGGACAGGGGCCTACTGAAGCTTTCTTT.

V gene TRBV28 combines with J gene TRBJ1-2, with a possible D match to TRBD1 (6 bases). V was pared by 4 bases and J by 3 bases, with 6 bases between. Germline CDR1 reads MDHEN; CDR2 reads SYDVKM. This CDR3 region has 12 residues. This CDR3 reads CASSYRDYGYTF. The CDR3 DNA follows: TGTGCCAGCAGTTACAGGGACTATGGCTACACCTTC.

This chain links TRBV28 with TRBJ1-5; 7 bases line up with TRBD1. The length of the CDR3 is 14 residues. V was pared by 5 bases and J by 8 bases, with 9 bases of the junction left unmatched. Germline V gene lookup returns CDR1 MDHEN and CDR2 SYDVKM. The CDR3 protein is CASSPATGREPQHF. The DNA for the CDR3 is TGTGCCAGCAGTCCAGCGACAGGGAGGGAGCCCCAGCATTTT.

The CDR3 loop is CASSLYGPGANVLTF. CDR3 DNA sequence: TGTGCCAGCAGCTTGTATGGGCCTGGGGCCAACGTCCTGACTTTC. The V call is TRBV5-6, the J call TRBJ2-6; no reliable D call. Looked up from germline, CDR1 is SGHDT and CDR2 is YYEEEE. The CDR3 covers 15 residues. V lost 1 base to trimming and J lost 2 bases, with 7 bases between them. Supplemented by reference TRBV5-6 and TRBJ2-6, the full variable domain reads DAGVTQSPTHLIKTRGQQVTLRCSPKSGHDTVSWYQQALGQGPQFIFQYYEEEERQRGNFPDRFSGHQFPNYSSELNVNALLLGDSALYLCASSLYGPGANVLTFGAGSRLTVL.

This clone is a singleton in its sample. The CDR3: CASSYPGGTYEQYF. CDR3 in DNA: TGTGCCAGCAGCTACCCGGGGGGGACTTACGAGCAGTACTTC. This chain links TRBV7-2 with TRBJ2-7; 8 nucleotides line up with TRBD2. Germline V gene data show CDR1 as SGHTA and CDR2 as FQGNSA. After removal of 4 bases from V and 4 bases from J, the junction contained 6 bases not matched to a gene. The CDR3 has 14 residues. Full variable domain (missing parts from reference TRBV7-2 and TRBJ2-7): GAGVSQSPSNKVTEKGKDVELRCDPISGHTALYWYRQSLGQGLEFLIYFQGNSAPDKSGLPSDRFSAERTGGSVSTLTIQRTQQEDSAVYLCASSYPGGTYEQYFGPGTRLTVT.

V gene TRBV5-6 combines with J gene TRBJ2-7; TRBD1 matches at 9 bases. The CDR3 runs to 15 residues. Trimming removed 4 bases from V and 5 bases from J; junction bases left unmatched: 10. The germline gives CDR1 SGHDT, CDR2 YYEEEE. CDR3 region: CASSRTGVPPHEQYF. CDR3 DNA sequence: TGTGCCAGCAGCCGGACAGGGGTCCCTCCCCACGAGCAGTACTTC.

This clone has just a few counts. The chain employs TRBV18 and TRBJ1-2; no clear D. The length of the CDR3 is 14 residues. The germline V and J ends were trimmed by 0 bases and 3 bases, with 8 bases remaining between them. Germline V CDR1 and CDR2: KGHSH, LQKENI. The CDR3 DNA is TGTGCCAGCTCACCACCGTTGAGGGACTATGGCTACACCTTC. It specifies CASSPPLRDYGYTF.

The rearrangement links TRBV7-2 to TRBJ1-4; D not resolved. Germline V gene sequence: CDR1 SGHTA, CDR2 FQGNSA. The V end was cut by 1 base, the J end by 7 bases, with 10 bases between. The CDR3 contains 14 residues. In DNA form, the CDR3 reads TGTGCCAGCAGCTTAGTGGGGTCCGGTGAAAAACTGTTTTTT. It yields the protein CASSLVGSGEKLFF.

The rearrangement joins TRBV12-5 to TRBJ1-1, with D maybe TRBD1 (5 bases). V was clipped by 1 base and J by 0 bases, with 15 bases between them. CDR1 is LGHNT, CDR2 FRNRAP, per germline. This CDR3 has 17 residues. CDR3 residues: CASGLDPGRGMNTEAFF. CDR3 DNA: TGTGCTAGTGGTTTGGACCCGGGACGGGGAATGAACACTGAAGCTTTCTTT.

This clone occurred a few times. The J gene is TRBJ2-7, the V gene TRBV10-3; D is perhaps TRBD1 or TRBD2 (6 bases each). The CDR3 loop spans 14 amino acids. Trimming cost V 0 bases and J 2 bases, with 8 bases left between them. The germline V gene has CDR1 ENHRY and CDR2 SYGVKD. DNA of the CDR3: TGTGCCATCAGTGAGTCGGAGGGGGCCTACGAGCAGTACTTC. Translating it yields CAISESEGAYEQYF.

The genes are TRBV5-1 and TRBJ2-7; TRBD2 matches at 7 bases. Germline CDR1 SGHRS, CDR2 YFSETQ. The CDR3 is 15 amino acids. The V and J ends lost 0 bases and 1 base, in that order; junction bases with no gene match: 4. CDR3 sequence reads: CASSLGGGDSYEQYF. The CDR3 bases are TGCGCCAGCAGCTTGGGCGGGGGTGATTCCTACGAGCAGTACTTC.

The chain recombines TRBV5-6 with TRBJ2-1, with TRBD2 matching over 10 bases. CDR1 is SGHDT, CDR2 YYEEEE, per germline. The V segment lost 0 bases and the J segment 6 bases; nucleotides outside the gene matches: 3. This CDR3 contains 15 residues. CDR3 region: CASSLGLAGANEQFF. CDR3 sequence (DNA): TGTGCCAGCAGCTTGGGGCTAGCGGGGGCCAATGAGCAGTTCTTC.

This clone has only one observation. The chain combines TRBV6-1 with TRBJ2-5; TRBD1 agrees at 8 bases. The CDR3 spans 13 residues. With V trimmed by 6 bases and J by 4 bases, 4 bases remained unmatched. CDR1 and CDR2 from the germline V gene are MNHNS and SASEGT. CDR3 sequence: CASSADRGETQYF. CDR3 DNA sequence: TGTGCCAGCAGCGCAGACAGGGGAGAGACCCAGTACTTC.

The chain joins TRBV11-2 to TRBJ1-2; D may be TRBD1 (5 bases). The ends were cut back, 5 bases at V and 7 bases at J, with 14 bases in the middle. Looked up from germline, CDR1 is SGHAT and CDR2 is FQNNGV. The CDR3 sequence is 13 residues long. The CDR3 protein is CASSQGPGGGYTF. The CDR3, as DNA: TGTGCCAGCAGCCAGGGTCCCGGAGGTGGCTACACCTTC.

J is TRBJ2-1 and V is TRBV10-3; D not resolved. CDR3 length: 14 amino acids. Per germline, CDR1 ENHRY and CDR2 SYGVKD. Between the trimmed V and J ends, which lost 5 bases and 6 bases, there was a span of 14 bases. This chain's CDR3 is CAISPTSSGNEQFF. The CDR3 DNA sequence: TGTGCCATCAGTCCCACCAGCTCGGGCAATGAGCAGTTCTTC.